Described below is a single T cell receptor (beta chain) sequence and its context. Antigen specificity is unknown. The data originate from a study of CD8+CD57+ T cells in acquired aplastic anemia. Study-wide context: Quantities of DNA derived from sorted CD4+ and CD8+ cells averaged around 3 ug. General study results and limits: Researchers report that fewer than 30 CD8+ CDR3 sequences appeared in both patients and controls.

Profiling of TCR beta VDJ combinations and CDR3 sequences used genomic DNA as template. One entry per CDR3 protein, called by TCRdb with MiXCR from the reads. The data contain fewer than 200,000 distinct CDR3 sequences, roughly 40% of them singletons. This CDR3 comprises 16 residues. Trimming took off 8 bases at V and 5 bases at J, with 24 bases between the two ends. CDR1 WNHNN and CDR2 SYGVQD come from the germline V gene (reference sequence). Input material: sorted CD4+, CD8+, or CD8+CD57+ T cells (not recorded which) from PBMCs. The chain couples TRBV10-1 to TRBJ1-1; a possible D gene is TRBD1 (6 bases). The source of this sequence is a human donor in good health. CDR3 sequence reads: CASHLKQGSTSTEAFF. In DNA form, the CDR3 reads TGCGCCAGCCACTTAAAACAGGGTTCTACGAGTACTGAAGCTTTCTTT.